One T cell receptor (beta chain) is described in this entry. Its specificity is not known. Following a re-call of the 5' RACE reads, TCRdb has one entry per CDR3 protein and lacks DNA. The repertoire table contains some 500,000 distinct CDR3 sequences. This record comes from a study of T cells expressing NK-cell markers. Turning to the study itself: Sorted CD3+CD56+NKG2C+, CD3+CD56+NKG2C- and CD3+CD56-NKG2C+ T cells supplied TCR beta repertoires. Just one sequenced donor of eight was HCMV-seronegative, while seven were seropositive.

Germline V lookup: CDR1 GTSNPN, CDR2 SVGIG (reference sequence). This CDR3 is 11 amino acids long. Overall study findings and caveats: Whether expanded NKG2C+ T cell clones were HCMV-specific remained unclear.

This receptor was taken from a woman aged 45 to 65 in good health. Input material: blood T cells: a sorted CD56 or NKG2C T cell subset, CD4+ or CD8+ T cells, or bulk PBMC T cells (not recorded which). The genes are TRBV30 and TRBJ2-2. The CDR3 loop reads CAWSQAGELFF.